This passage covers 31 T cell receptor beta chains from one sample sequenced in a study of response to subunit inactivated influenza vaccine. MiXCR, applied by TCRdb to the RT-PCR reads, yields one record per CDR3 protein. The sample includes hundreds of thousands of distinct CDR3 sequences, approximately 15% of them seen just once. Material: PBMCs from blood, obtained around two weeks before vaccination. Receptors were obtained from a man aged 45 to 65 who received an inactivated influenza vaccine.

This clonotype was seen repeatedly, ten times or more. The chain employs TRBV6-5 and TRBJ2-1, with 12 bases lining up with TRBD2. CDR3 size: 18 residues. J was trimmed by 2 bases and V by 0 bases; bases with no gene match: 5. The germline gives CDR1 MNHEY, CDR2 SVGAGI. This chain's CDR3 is CASSYSIASGGAYNEQFF. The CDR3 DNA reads TGTGCCAGCAGTTACTCGATTGCTAGCGGGGGGGCCTACAATGAGCAGTTCTTC.

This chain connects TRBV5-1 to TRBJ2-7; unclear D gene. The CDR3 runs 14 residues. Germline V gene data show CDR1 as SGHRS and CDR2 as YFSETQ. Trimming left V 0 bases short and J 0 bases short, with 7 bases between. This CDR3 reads CASSLGENSYEQYF. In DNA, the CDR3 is TGCGCCAGCAGCTTGGGTGAGAACTCCTACGAGCAGTACTTC.

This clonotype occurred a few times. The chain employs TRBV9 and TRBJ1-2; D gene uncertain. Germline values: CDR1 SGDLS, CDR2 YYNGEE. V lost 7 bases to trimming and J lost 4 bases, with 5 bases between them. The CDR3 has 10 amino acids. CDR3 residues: CASEGYGYTF. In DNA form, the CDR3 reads TGTGCCAGCGAGGGCTATGGCTACACCTTC.

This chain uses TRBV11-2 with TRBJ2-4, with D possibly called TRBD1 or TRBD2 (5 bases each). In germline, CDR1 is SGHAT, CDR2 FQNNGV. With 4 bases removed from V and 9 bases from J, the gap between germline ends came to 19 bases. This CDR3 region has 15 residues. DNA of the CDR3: TGTGCCAGCAGCTCCAATAGGGGCGGAGGAACCATTCAGTACTTC. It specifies CASSSNRGGGTIQYF.

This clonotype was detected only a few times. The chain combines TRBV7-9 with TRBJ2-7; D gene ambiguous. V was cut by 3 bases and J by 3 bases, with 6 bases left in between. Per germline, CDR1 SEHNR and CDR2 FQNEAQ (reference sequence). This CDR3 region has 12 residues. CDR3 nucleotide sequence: TGTGCCAGCAGCTTTTTGAACTACGAGCAGTACTTC. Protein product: CASSFLNYEQYF.

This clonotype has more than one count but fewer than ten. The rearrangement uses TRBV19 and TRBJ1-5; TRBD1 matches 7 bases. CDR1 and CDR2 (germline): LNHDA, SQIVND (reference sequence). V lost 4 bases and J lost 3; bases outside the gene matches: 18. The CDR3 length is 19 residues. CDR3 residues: CASSKGLFRDREFNQPQHF. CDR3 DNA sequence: TGTGCCAGTAGTAAAGGGCTGTTCCGGGACAGAGAGTTCAATCAGCCCCAGCATTTT.

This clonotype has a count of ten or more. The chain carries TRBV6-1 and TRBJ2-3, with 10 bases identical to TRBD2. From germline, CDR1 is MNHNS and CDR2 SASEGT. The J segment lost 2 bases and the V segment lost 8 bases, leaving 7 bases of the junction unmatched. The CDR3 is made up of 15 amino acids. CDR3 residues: CASPRTSGYTDTQYF. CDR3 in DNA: TGTGCCAGCCCCAGGACTAGCGGTTACACAGATACGCAGTATTTT.

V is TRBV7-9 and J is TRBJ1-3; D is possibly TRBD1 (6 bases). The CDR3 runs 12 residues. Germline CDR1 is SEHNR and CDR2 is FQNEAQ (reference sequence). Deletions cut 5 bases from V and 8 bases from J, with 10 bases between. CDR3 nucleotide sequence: TGTGCCAGCAGCAAACAGGGATACACCATATATTTT. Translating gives CASSKQGYTIYF. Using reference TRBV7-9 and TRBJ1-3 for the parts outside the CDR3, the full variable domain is DTGVSQNPRHKITKRGQNVTFRCDPISEHNRLYWYRQTLGQGPEFLTYFQNEAQLEKSRLLSDRFSAERPKGSFSTLEIQRTEQGDSAMYLCASSKQGYTIYFGEGSWLTVV.

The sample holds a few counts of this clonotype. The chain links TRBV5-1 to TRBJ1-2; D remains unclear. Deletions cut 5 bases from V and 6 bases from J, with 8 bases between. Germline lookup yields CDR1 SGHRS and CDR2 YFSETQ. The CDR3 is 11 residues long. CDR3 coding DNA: TGCGCCAGCAGAGGTGGAGATGGCTACACCTTC. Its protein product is CASRGGDGYTF.

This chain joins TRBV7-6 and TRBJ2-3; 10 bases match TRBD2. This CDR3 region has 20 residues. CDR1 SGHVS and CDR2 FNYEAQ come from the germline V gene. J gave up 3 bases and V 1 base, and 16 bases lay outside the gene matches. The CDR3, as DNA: TGTGCCAGCAGCTTAGGAGCGGGAGGGTCAAGAGTCACGAGAACAGATACGCAGTATTTT. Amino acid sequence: CASSLGAGGSRVTRTDTQYF.

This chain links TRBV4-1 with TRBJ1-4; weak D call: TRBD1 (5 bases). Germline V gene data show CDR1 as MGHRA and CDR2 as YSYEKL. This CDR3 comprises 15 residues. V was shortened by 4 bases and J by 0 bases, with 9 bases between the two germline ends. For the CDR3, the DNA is TGCGCCAGCAGCCCACAGGTTGCAACTAATGAAAAACTGTTTTTT. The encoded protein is CASSPQVATNEKLFF.

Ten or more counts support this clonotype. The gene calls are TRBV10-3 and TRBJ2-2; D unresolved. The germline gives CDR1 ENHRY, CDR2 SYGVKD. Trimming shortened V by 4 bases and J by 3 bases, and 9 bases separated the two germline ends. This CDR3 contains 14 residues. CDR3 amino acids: CAISVSLDTGELFF. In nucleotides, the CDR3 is TGTGCCATCAGTGTGAGTCTTGACACCGGGGAGCTGTTTTTT.

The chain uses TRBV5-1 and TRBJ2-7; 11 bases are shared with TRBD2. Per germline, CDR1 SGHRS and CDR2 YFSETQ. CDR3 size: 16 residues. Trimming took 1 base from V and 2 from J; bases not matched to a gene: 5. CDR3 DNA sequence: TGCGCCAGCAGCTTGACTAGCGGGGGCGATACCTACGAGCAGTACTTC. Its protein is CASSLTSGGDTYEQYF.

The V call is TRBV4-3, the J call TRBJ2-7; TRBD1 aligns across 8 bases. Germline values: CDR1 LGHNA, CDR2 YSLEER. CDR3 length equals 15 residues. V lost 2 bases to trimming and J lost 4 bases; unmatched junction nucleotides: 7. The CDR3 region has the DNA TGCGCCAGCAGCCAAAACAGGGGGACCCCATACGAGCAGTACTTC. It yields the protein CASSQNRGTPYEQYF.

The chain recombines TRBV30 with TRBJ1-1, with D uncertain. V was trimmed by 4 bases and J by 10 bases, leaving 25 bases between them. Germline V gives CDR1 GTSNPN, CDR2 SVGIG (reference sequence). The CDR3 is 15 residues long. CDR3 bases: TGTGCCTGGACCCTCAACCCAGCAGGACTGCTAGGAGCTTTCTTT. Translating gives CAWTLNPAGLLGAFF.

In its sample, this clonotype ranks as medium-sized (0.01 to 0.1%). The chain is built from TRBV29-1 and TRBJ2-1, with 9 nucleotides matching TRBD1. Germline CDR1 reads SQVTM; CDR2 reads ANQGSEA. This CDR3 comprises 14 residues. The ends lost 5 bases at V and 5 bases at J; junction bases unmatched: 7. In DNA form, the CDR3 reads TGCAGCGTTCGTGACAGGGGGTGGGACAATGAGCAGTTCTTC. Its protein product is CSVRDRGWDNEQFF.

Here the CDR3 reads CASSLYPIASGANVLTF. The CDR3 DNA reads as TGTGCCAGCAGCTTATATCCCATTGCATCTGGGGCCAACGTCCTGACTTTC. This chain uses TRBV7-3 with TRBJ2-6; D remains unclear. Trimming removed 2 bases at V and 1 base at J, with 12 bases between. This CDR3 comprises 17 residues. Per the germline V gene, CDR1 is SGHTA and CDR2 is FQGTGA.

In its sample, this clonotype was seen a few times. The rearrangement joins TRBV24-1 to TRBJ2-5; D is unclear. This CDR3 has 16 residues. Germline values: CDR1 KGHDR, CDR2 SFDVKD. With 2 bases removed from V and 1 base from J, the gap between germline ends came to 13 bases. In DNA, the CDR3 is TGTGCCACCAGTGATTCGGCCACGAAAGGCCAAGAGACCCAGTACTTC. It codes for CATSDSATKGQETQYF.

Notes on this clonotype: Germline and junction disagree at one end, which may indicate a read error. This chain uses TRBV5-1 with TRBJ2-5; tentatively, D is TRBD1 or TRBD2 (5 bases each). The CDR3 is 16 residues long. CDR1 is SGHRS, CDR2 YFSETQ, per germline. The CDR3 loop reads CASSLAQGPLQETKYF. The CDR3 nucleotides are TGCGCCAGCAGCTTGGCCCAGGGACCGCTACAAGAGACCAAGTACTTC.

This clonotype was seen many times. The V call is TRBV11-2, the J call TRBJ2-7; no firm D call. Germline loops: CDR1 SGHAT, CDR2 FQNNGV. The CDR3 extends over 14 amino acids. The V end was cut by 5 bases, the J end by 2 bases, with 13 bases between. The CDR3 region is CASSSSIGTYEQYF. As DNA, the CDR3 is TGTGCCAGCAGCAGTAGTATAGGGACCTACGAGCAGTACTTC. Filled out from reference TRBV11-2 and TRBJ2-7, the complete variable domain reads EAGVAQSPRYKIIEKRQSVAFWCNPISGHATLYWYQQILGQGPKLLIQFQNNGVVDDSQLPKDRFSAERLKGVDSTLKIQPAKLEDSAVYLCASSSSIGTYEQYFGPGTRLTVT.

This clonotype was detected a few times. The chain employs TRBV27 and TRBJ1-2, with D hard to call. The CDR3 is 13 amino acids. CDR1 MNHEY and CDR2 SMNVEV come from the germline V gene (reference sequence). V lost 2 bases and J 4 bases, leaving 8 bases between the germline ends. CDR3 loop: CASSLAKGYGYTF. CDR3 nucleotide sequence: TGTGCCAGCAGTTTAGCGAAAGGCTATGGCTACACCTTC.

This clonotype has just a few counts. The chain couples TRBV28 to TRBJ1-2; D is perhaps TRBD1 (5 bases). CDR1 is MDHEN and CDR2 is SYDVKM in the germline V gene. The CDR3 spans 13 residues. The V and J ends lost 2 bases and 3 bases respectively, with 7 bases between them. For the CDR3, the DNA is TGTGCCAGCAGTTTAGACAGCCACTATGGCTACACCTTC. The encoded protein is CASSLDSHYGYTF.

The CDR3 region has the DNA TGTGCCAGCAGCGGACTAGCGCTCTCCTACAATGAGCAGTTCTTC. Amino acid sequence: CASSGLALSYNEQFF. The V call is TRBV9, the J call TRBJ2-1, with 8 bases that match TRBD2. Trimming cost V 3 bases and J 0 bases; bases outside gene matches: 2. Germline CDR1 SGDLS, CDR2 YYNGEE. CDR3 length equals 15 residues.

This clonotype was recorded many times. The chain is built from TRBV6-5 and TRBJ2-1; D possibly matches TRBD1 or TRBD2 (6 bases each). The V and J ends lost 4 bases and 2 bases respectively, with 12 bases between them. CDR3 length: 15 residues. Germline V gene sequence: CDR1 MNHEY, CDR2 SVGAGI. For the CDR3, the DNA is TGTGCCAGCAGTTGGGGGGACATCCCCTACAATGAGCAGTTCTTC. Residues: CASSWGDIPYNEQFF.

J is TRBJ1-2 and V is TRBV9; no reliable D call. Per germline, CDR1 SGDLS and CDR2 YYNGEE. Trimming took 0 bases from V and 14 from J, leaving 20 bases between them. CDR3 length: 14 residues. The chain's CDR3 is CASSVGTDPYEWTF. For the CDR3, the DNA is TGTGCCAGCAGCGTAGGGACCGACCCCTATGAGTGGACCTTC. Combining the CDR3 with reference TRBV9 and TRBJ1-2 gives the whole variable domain DSGVTQTPKHLITATGQRVTLRCSPRSGDLSVYWYQQSLDQGLQFLIQYYNGEERAKGNILERFSAQQFPDLHSELNLSSLELGDSALYFCASSVGTDPYEWTFGSGTRLTVV.

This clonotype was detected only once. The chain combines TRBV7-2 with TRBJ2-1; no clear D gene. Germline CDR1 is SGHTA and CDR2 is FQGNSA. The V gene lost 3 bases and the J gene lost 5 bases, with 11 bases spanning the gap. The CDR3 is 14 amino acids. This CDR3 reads CASSFPRLNNEQFF. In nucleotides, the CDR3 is TGTGCCAGCAGCTTCCCGCGGCTAAACAATGAGCAGTTCTTC.

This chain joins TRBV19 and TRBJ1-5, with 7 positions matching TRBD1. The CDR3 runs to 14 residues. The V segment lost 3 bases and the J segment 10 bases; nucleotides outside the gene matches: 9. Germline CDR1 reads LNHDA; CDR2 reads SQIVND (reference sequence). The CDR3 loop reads CASSMVGQNYPQHF. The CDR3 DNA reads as TGTGCCAGTAGTATGGTGGGACAGAATTATCCCCAGCATTTT.

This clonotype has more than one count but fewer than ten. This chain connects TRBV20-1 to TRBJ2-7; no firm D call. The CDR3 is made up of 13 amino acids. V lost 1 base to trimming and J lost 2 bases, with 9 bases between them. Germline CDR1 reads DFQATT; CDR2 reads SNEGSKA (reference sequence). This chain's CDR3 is CSARVFSAYEQYF. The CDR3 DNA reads TGCAGTGCTAGAGTTTTCAGCGCCTACGAGCAGTACTTC.

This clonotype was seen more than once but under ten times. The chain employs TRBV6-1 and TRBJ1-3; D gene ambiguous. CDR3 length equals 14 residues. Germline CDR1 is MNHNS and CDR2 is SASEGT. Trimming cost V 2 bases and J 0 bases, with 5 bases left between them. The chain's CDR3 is CASSELSSGNTIYF. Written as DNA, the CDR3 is TGTGCCAGCAGTGAATTGAGCTCTGGAAACACCATATATTTT.

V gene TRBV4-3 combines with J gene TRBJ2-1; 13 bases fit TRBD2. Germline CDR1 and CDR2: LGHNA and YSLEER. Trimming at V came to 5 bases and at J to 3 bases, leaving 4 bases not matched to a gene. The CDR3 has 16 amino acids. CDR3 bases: TGCGCCAGCAGCTTCCGGACTAGCGGGAGCTACAATGAGCAGTTCTTC. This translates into CASSFRTSGSYNEQFF.

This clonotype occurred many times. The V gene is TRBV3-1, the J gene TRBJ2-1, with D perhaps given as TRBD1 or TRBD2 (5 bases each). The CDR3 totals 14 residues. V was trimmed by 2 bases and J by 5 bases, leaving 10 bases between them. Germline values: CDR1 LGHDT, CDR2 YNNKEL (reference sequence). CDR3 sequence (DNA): TGTGCCAGCAGCCAACGGGACGGACACAATGAGCAGTTCTTC. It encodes CASSQRDGHNEQFF.